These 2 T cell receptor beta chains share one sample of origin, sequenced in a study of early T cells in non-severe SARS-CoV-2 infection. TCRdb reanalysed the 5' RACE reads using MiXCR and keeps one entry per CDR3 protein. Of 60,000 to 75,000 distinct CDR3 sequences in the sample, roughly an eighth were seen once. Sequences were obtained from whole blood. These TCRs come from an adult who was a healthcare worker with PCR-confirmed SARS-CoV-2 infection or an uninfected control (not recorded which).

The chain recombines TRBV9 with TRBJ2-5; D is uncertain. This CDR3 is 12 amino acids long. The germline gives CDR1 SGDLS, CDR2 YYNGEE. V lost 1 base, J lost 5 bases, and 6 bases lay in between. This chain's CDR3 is CASSVTEETQYF. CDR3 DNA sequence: TGTGCCAGCAGCGTAACGGAGGAGACCCAGTACTTC.

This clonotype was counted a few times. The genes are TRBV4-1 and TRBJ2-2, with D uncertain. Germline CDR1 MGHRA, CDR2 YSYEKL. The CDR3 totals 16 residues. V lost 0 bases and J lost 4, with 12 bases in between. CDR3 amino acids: CASSQEKFQSTGELFF. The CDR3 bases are TGCGCCAGCAGCCAAGAAAAGTTCCAGAGCACCGGGGAGCTGTTTTTT.